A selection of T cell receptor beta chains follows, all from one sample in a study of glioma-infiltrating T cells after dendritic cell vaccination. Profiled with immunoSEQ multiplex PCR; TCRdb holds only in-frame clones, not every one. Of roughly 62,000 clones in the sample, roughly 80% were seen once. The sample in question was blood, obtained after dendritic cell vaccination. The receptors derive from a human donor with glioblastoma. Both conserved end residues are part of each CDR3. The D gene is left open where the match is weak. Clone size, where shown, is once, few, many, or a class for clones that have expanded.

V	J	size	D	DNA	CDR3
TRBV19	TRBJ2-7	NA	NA	TGTGCCAGTAGGGCCCAGGGAATTCCCTACGAGCAGTACTTC	CASRAQGIPYEQYF
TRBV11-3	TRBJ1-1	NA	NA	TGTGCCAGCAGCTTAGGAGCTACCCCGTACACTGAAGCTTTCTTT	CASSLGATPYTEAFF
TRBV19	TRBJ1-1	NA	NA	TGTGCCAGTGAGATCGGGGGGATACAGAACACTGAAGCTTTCTTT	CASEIGGIQNTEAFF
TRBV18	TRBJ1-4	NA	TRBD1	TGTGCCAGCTCACCATCGGGACAGGGAAATGAAAAACTGTTTTTT	CASSPSGQGNEKLFF
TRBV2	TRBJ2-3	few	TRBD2	TGTGCCAGCAGTGATCTAGCGGGGAGCACAGATACGCAGTATTTT	CASSDLAGSTDTQYF
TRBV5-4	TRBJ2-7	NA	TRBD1	TGTGCCAGCAGCTTACGACTCGTCATTGGGACAGGGGCCTCCGAGCAGTACTTC	CASSLRLVIGTGASEQYF
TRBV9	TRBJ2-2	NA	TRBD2	TGTGCCAGCGGGGCGGGGGGCCGGCCAAACACCGGGGAGCTGTTTTTT	CASGAGGRPNTGELFF
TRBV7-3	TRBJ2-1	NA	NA	TGTGCCAGCAGCTCCCACCAGGGCAATGAGCAGTTCTTC	CASSSHQGNEQFF
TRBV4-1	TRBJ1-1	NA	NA	TGCGCCAGCAGCCACACAGGGTCGGAGAACACTGAAGCTTTCTTT	CASSHTGSENTEAFF
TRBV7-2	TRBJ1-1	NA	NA	TGTGCCGGACGCAGGGAGGCGAACACTGAAGCTTTCTTT	CAGRREANTEAFF
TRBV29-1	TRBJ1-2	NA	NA	TGCAGGGTAGAACCAACCGGTGGCTACACCTTC	CRVEPTGGYTF
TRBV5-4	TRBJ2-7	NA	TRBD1	TGTGCCAGCAGTTCCGGGACAGGGGGCGTCTACGAGCAGTACTTC	CASSSGTGGVYEQYF
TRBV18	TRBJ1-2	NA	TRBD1	TGTGCCAGCTCACCACTTTCCGGGACAGGGGCCAATGGCTACACCTTC	CASSPLSGTGANGYTF
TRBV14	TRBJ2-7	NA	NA	TGTGCCAGCAGCCAAGCGGGGGACGGAACCTACGAGCAGTACTTC	CASSQAGDGTYEQYF
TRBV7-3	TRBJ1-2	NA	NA	TGTGCCAGCAGCTTAAACGCGGGGGATGGCTACACCTTC	CASSLNAGDGYTF
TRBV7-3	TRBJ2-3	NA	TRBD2	TGTGCCAGCAGCCGGGGGACTAGCGGGGGCCTTGCCCTCACAGATACGCAGTATTTT	CASSRGTSGGLALTDTQYF
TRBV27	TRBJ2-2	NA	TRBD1	TGTGCCAGCAGACTCAGGGGGCAGACCGGGGAGCTGTTTTTT	CASRLRGQTGELFF
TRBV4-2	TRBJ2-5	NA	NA	TGTGCCAGCAGCCCGAACGCCCAGGGGGGACCTTTACAAGAGACCCAGTACTTC	CASSPNAQGGPLQETQYF
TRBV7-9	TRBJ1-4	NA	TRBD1	TGTGCCAGCAGCCCAGGGACAGCGTCTAATGAAAAACTGTTTTTT	CASSPGTASNEKLFF
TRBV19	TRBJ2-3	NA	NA	TGTGCCAGTAAGCAGGGTACGGTAACAGATACGCAGTATTTT	CASKQGTVTDTQYF
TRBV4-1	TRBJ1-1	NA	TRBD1	TGCGCCGTCAATTATCAGGGACAGGGGAAGACTGAAGCTTTCTTT	CAVNYQGQGKTEAFF
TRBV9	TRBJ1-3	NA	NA	TGTGCCAGCAGCGTAGGTGGAGGGTTGGGAAACACCATATATTTT	CASSVGGGLGNTIYF
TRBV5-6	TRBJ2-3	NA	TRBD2	TGTGCCAGCAGCCCGGCGGGGGGCACAGATACGCAGTATTTT	CASSPAGGTDTQYF
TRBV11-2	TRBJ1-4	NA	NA	TGTGCCAGCAGCTTAGGGGCAGGGAATGAAAAACTGTTTTTT	CASSLGAGNEKLFF
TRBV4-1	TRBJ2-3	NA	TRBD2	TGCGCCAGCAGCCGTTCAGAGCGGGGGGCGGATACGCAGTATTTT	CASSRSERGADTQYF
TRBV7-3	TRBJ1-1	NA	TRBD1	TGTGCCAGCAGCCCGGGGACAGAAAACACTGAAGCTTTCTTT	CASSPGTENTEAFF
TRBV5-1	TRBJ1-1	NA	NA	TGCGCCAGCAGATGGGCCTCGGGGGGACGGTACGAGGCTGAAGCTTTCTTT	CASRWASGGRYEAEAFF
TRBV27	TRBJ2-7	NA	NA	TGTGCCAGCAGTTTACAGCGACAGGAAGGCGAGCAGTACTTC	CASSLQRQEGEQYF
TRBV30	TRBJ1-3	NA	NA	TGTGCCTGGCGGTGGGGTAGGGGTATAAACACCATATATTTT	CAWRWGRGINTIYF
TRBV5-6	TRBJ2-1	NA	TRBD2	TGTGCCAGCAGCTTGGGAACGGGGGGAGGCAATGAGCAGTTCTTC	CASSLGTGGGNEQFF
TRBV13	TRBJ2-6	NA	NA	TGTGCCAGCAGCTCATACAGGGATGGGGCCAACGTCCTGACTTTC	CASSSYRDGANVLTF
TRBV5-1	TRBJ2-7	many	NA	TGCGCCAGCAGCTTGTCAGTGGGCAGTGACTCCTACGAGCAGTACTTC	CASSLSVGSDSYEQYF
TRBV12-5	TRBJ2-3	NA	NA	TGTGCTAGTGGTAAAGATTCTTTTTGGGACAAGACTATGGATACGCAGTATTTT	CASGKDSFWDKTMDTQYF
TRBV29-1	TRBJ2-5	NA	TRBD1	TGCAGCGCCATCCTTGGGGACAGGGATGGAAGAGAGACCCAGTACTTC	CSAILGDRDGRETQYF
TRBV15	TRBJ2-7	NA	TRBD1	TGTGCCACCAGCCACCCCGGGACAGGGGATCTCGAGCAGTACTTC	CATSHPGTGDLEQYF
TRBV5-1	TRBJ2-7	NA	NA	TGCGCCAGCAGCTTCGGCTACGAGCAGTACTTC	CASSFGYEQYF
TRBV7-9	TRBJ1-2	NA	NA	TGTGCCAGCAGCTTAGGACAGCTCGGCTACACCTTC	CASSLGQLGYTF
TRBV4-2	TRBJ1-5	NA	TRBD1	TGTGCCAGCAGCCTTGATGGACAGGGCCAACAGCCCCAGCATTTT	CASSLDGQGQQPQHF
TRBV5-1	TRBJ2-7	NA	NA	TGCGCCAGCAGCTTAGGGGGGGCGTTTTACGAGCAGTACTTC	CASSLGGAFYEQYF
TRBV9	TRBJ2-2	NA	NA	TGTGCCAGCAGCGTGGGAGGCGGGGAGCTGTTTTTT	CASSVGGGELFF
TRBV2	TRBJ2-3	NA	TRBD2	TGTGCCAGCAGTGGCTTACTAGCGGTAGATACGCAGTATTTT	CASSGLLAVDTQYF
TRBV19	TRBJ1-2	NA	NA	TGTGCCAGTAGTCCAGGAGACAGCTATGGCTACACCTTC	CASSPGDSYGYTF
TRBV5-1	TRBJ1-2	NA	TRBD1	TGCGCCAGCAGCCGCGGACAGGGAGGTAGGGATCGGGCGGCTAACTATGGCTACACCTTC	CASSRGQGGRDRAANYGYTF
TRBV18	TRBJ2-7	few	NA	TGTGCCAGCCAAACGGGTAGACTTTACGAGCAGTACTTC	CASQTGRLYEQYF
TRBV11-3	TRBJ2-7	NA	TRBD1	TGTGCCAGCAGCTTAGTCGGGACAGGAGCCTACGAGCAGTACTTC	CASSLVGTGAYEQYF
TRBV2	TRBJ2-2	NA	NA	TGTGCCAGCAGCAAATCACCGGGTTGGGAGCTGTTTTTT	CASSKSPGWELFF
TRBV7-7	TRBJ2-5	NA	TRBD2	TGTGCTAGCAGCTTAACGGTGGGAGGGGAGACCCAGTACTTC	CASSLTVGGETQYF
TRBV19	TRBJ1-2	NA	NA	TGTGCCAGTAGTATAGATGCGCAGGGCTATGGCTACACCTTC	CASSIDAQGYGYTF
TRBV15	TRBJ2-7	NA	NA	TGTGCCACCAGCACCGAACAGGATTCGGGGCAGTACTTC	CATSTEQDSGQYF
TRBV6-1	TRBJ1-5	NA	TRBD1	TGTGCCAGCAGTGAAAGACAGGGTCGGATTAGTCAGCCCCAGCATTTT	CASSERQGRISQPQHF
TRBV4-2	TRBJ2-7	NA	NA	TGTGCCAGCAGCCAAGATCCGAGAGGGCTCTCCTACGAGCAGTACTTC	CASSQDPRGLSYEQYF
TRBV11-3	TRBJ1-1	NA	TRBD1	TGTGCCAGCACCTTTGACAGGGGAATGAACACTGAAGCTTTCTTT	CASTFDRGMNTEAFF
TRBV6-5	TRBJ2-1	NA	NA	TGTGCCAGCAGTTACCCAGGGGTTTACAATGAGCAGTTCTTC	CASSYPGVYNEQFF
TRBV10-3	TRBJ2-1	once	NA	TGTGCCATCAGTGAGAGCACAGGAGTTTACAATGAGCAGTTCTTC	CAISESTGVYNEQFF
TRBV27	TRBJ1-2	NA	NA	TGTGCCAGCAGTTTTACGGTTAACTATGGCTACACCTTC	CASSFTVNYGYTF